Shown below are 8 T cell receptor beta chains from a single sample sequenced in a study of blood T cell repertoires in COVID-19. Clones were sequenced by immunoSEQ multiplex PCR, and TCRdb holds only the in-frame ones, with some missing. Of some 96,000 clones listed, 90% are singletons. What was sequenced was peripheral blood. These receptors were collected from a man aged 60 to 75 with acute or convalescent COVID-19.

The chain combines TRBV3-1 (or the pseudogene TRBV3-2) with TRBJ2-1; weak D call: TRBD2 (6 bases). The CDR3 extends over 14 amino acids. V was trimmed by 4 bases and J by 9 bases, leaving 16 bases between them. Germline lookup yields CDR1 LGHDT and CDR2 YNNKEL (reference sequence). This chain's CDR3 is CASSRQSWGGEQFF. The CDR3, as DNA: TGTGCCAGCAGCCGCCAGTCATGGGGAGGTGAGCAGTTCTTC.

CDR3 in amino acids: CASSLSGGKGNQPQHF. The DNA for the CDR3 is TGTGCCAGCAGCTTGTCGGGGGGAAAGGGCAATCAGCCCCAGCATTTT. This chain connects TRBV5-8 to TRBJ1-5, with D perhaps TRBD1 (5 bases). The V end lost 1 base, the J end lost 2 bases, and 13 bases lay between the germline ends. Germline CDR1 is SGHTS and CDR2 is YDEGEE. This CDR3 has 16 amino acids.

The chain uses TRBV2 and TRBJ1-1, with a tentative D call TRBD1 (5 bases). Germline CDR1 is SNHLY and CDR2 is FYNNEI. The germline V and J ends were trimmed by 2 bases and 1 base, with 5 bases remaining between them. The CDR3 consists of 13 residues. The CDR3 spells CASSEQGNTEAFF. The CDR3 DNA reads TGTGCCAGCAGTGAACAGGGGAACACTGAAGCTTTCTTT.

The rearrangement joins TRBV29-1 to TRBJ1-2, with D unresolved. From germline, CDR1 is SQVTM and CDR2 ANQGSEA. Trimming stripped 3 bases from V and 3 bases from J, with 11 bases between. The CDR3 spans 13 residues. This CDR3 reads CSVDGSEDYGYTF. CDR3 bases: TGCAGCGTTGACGGGAGTGAGGACTATGGCTACACCTTC.

The chain links TRBV5-1 to TRBJ1-1, with unresolved D. Germline lookup yields CDR1 SGHRS and CDR2 YFSETQ. V lost 3 bases, J lost 5 bases, and 11 bases lay in between. The CDR3 length is 13 residues. CDR3 DNA sequence: TGCGCCAGCAGCTCGATCCCGGGAACTGAAGCTTTCTTT. This gives the protein CASSSIPGTEAFF.

The chain combines TRBV6-5 with TRBJ1-3, with D uncertain. The germline CDR1 and CDR2 sequences are MNHEY and SVGAGI. The CDR3 loop spans 15 amino acids. V shed 7 bases and J shed 0 bases, with 13 bases lying between them. The CDR3 DNA reads TGTGCCAGCATCTCGAGGTCGAGCTCTGGAAACACCATATATTTT. This gives the protein CASISRSSSGNTIYF.

This sequence joins TRBV7-8 and TRBJ1-1, with D maybe TRBD1 (6 bases). CDR1 is SGHVS, CDR2 FQNEAQ, per germline. The CDR3 consists of 17 residues. V lost 5 bases to trimming and J lost 1 base, with 20 bases between them. The CDR3 reads CASSPRDTLNRNTEAFF. The CDR3 DNA sequence: TGTGCCAGCAGCCCCCGGGACACCCTAAACCGGAACACTGAAGCTTTCTTT.

The chain recombines TRBV11-2 with TRBJ2-4; possible D gene TRBD2, 5 bases. The CDR3 length is 16 residues. From germline, CDR1 is SGHAT and CDR2 FQNNGV. Trimming left V 3 bases short and J 8 bases short, with 20 bases between. In DNA, the CDR3 is TGTGCCAGCAGCTTTCGTCGACGGAGCGAGGGAGACATTCAGTACTTC. Translating it yields CASSFRRRSEGDIQYF.